This is a list of T cell receptor beta chains from one sample in a study of blood T cell repertoires in COVID-19. TCRdb's table, derived via immunoSEQ multiplex PCR, lists solely in-frame clones and lacks some. The table shows 160,000 or so clones, with approximately 83% occurring only once. What was sequenced was peripheral blood. All receptors come from a man aged 70-80 years who had recovered from COVID-19. Both conserved end residues are part of each CDR3. The D gene is left open where the match is weak. Some rows have no size entry. The others give once, few or many, or a class for an expanded clone.

TRBV5-6	.	.	TRBJ2-2	CASSWQGESGELFF	TGTGCCAGCAGCTGGCAGGGTGAATCCGGGGAGCTGTTTTTT
TRBV25-1	.	.	TRBJ2-3	CASREPSTDTQYF	TGTGCCAGCAGGGAGCCAAGCACAGATACGCAGTATTTT
TRBV6-4	TRBD2	.	TRBJ2-3	CASSDSASGSADTQYF	TGTGCCAGCAGTGACTCCGCTAGCGGGAGTGCAGATACGCAGTATTTT
TRBV10-3	.	.	TRBJ2-7	CAISSEVEQYF	TGTGCCATCAGTTCTGAGGTCGAGCAGTACTTC
TRBV6-6	TRBD2	.	TRBJ2-1	CASSYPPRSGIGEQFF	TGTGCCAGCAGTTACCCCCCCAGGAGCGGGATTGGGGAGCAGTTCTTC
TRBV28	TRBD1	once	TRBJ2-7	CASKSGQGSTYIEQYF	TGTGCCAGCAAATCGGGACAGGGGTCTACCTACATCGAGCAGTACTTC
TRBV24-1	TRBD1	.	TRBJ1-2	CATSDFSGQGGGYTF	TGTGCCACCAGTGATTTTTCGGGACAGGGAGGCGGCTACACCTTC
TRBV9	TRBD2	.	TRBJ2-6	CASSPRGGVSSGANVLTF	TGTGCCAGCAGCCCCCGGGGGGGCGTGAGCTCTGGGGCCAACGTCCTGACTTTC
TRBV7-8	.	once	TRBJ2-5	CASSPRRVRETQYF	TGTGCCAGCAGCCCCCGGAGGGTTAGGGAGACCCAGTACTTC
TRBV6-1	TRBD2	.	TRBJ2-1	CASSEASSGNNEQFF	TGTGCCAGCAGTGAAGCGAGTAGCGGGAACAATGAGCAGTTCTTC
TRBV7-3	TRBD2	.	TRBJ2-2	CASRSGGGELFF	TGTGCCAGCAGAAGCGGGGGCGGGGAGCTGTTTTTT
TRBV7-2	.	.	TRBJ2-1	CASSPLRGSYNEQFF	TGTGCCAGCAGCCCCCTACGGGGCTCCTACAATGAGCAGTTCTTC
TRBV28	TRBD1	.	TRBJ2-2	CASSLARRTGLSGELFF	TGTGCCAGCAGTTTGGCAAGGCGGACAGGGCTGTCCGGGGAGCTGTTTTTT
TRBV30	.	once	TRBJ1-5	CAWSVGGYQPQHF	TGTGCCTGGAGTGTAGGAGGCTACCAGCCCCAGCATTTT